Listed below are T cell receptor beta chains from one sample, sequenced in a study of radiotherapy plus CTLA-4 blockade in lung cancer. Data came from immunoSEQ multiplex PCR; TCRdb stores just in-frame clones and leaves some out. This table holds about 77,000 clones, just under 75% found once. Sequencing used peripheral blood, obtained from a patient treated with radiotherapy plus ipilimumab. The receptors come from a human donor with non-small cell lung cancer whose response to radiotherapy plus ipilimumab could not be evaluated. Both conserved end residues are part of each CDR3. A D gene is named only where the DNA matches it firmly. Size is omitted from some rows. Given values are once, few, many or a class for expanded clones.

v_gene,abundance,len,d_gene,j_gene,CDR3aa,CDR3nt
TRBV28,NA,12,NA,TRBJ1-4,CATGKGYEKLFF,TGTGCCACTGGCAAGGGGTATGAAAAACTGTTTTTT
TRBV9,NA,15,NA,TRBJ1-4,CASSEGWIESEKLFF,TGTGCCAGCAGTGAGGGATGGATCGAGAGTGAAAAACTGTTTTTT
TRBV7-2,NA,13,NA,TRBJ2-3,CASSLERADTQYF,TGTGCCAGCAGCTTAGAGAGGGCAGATACGCAGTATTTT
TRBV5-1,NA,13,TRBD2,TRBJ2-5,CASREREPETQYF,TGCGCCAGCAGGGAGCGGGAGCCAGAGACCCAGTACTTC
TRBV28,once,15,NA,TRBJ1-6,CASSFGRPYNSPLHF,TGTGCCAGCAGTTTCGGGAGGCCCTATAATTCACCCCTCCACTTT
TRBV6-6,NA,15,TRBD1,TRBJ1-4,CASSTTGGTNEKLFF,TGTGCCAGCAGTACCACAGGGGGAACTAATGAAAAACTGTTTTTT
TRBV6-5,NA,16,TRBD1,TRBJ1-2,CASSYLSGTGISGYTF,TGTGCCAGCAGTTACCTGTCCGGGACAGGCATCTCTGGCTACACCTTC
TRBV27,NA,14,TRBD2,TRBJ2-7,CASSPGLAGIEQYF,TGTGCCAGCAGTCCGGGACTAGCGGGGATTGAGCAGTACTTC
TRBV10-3,NA,16,TRBD2,TRBJ2-7,CAISESGLGSSYEQYF,TGTGCCATCAGTGAGTCGGGACTAGGGAGCTCCTACGAGCAGTACTTC
TRBV2,NA,17,TRBD1,TRBJ2-6,CASSPGTGLPGANVLTF,TGTGCCAGCAGTCCCGGGACAGGGCTTCCTGGGGCCAACGTCCTGACTTTC
TRBV6-1,NA,12,NA,TRBJ1-5,CAIDDLERPQHF,TGTGCCATCGACGACTTGGAGAGGCCCCAGCATTTT
TRBV28,NA,13,TRBD1,TRBJ1-1,CASSPNGQVSAFF,TGTGCCAGCAGCCCAAATGGACAGGTTTCGGCTTTCTTT
TRBV28,once,15,NA,TRBJ2-6,CASSLASSGANVLTF,TGTGCCAGCAGTTTAGCGTCCTCTGGGGCCAACGTCCTGACTTTC
TRBV4-1,NA,16,NA,TRBJ2-2,CASSQDSLKNTGELFF,TGCGCCAGCAGCCAAGATTCCCTAAAGAACACCGGGGAGCTGTTTTTT
TRBV9,once,14,NA,TRBJ1-2,CASSVEAFNYGYTF,TGTGCCAGCAGCGTAGAAGCTTTTAACTATGGCTACACCTTC
TRBV28,few,15,TRBD1,TRBJ1-4,CASSSGQVQGEKLFF,TGTGCCAGCAGTTCAGGACAGGTGCAGGGGGAAAAACTGTTTTTT
TRBV19,NA,14,TRBD2,TRBJ2-7,CASSNSGGAYEQYF,TGTGCCAGTAGTAACTCCGGGGGGGCCTACGAGCAGTACTTC
TRBV27,NA,16,NA,TRBJ1-2,CASSHKGTGGLGGYTF,TGTGCCAGCAGTCATAAGGGGACGGGGGGACTTGGAGGCTACACCTTC
TRBV2,NA,13,TRBD1,TRBJ2-5,CATTRGQQETQYF,TGTGCCACCACCCGGGGACAGCAAGAGACCCAGTACTTC
TRBV7-2,NA,15,TRBD2,TRBJ2-5,CASSLVGGTQETQYF,TGTGCCAGCAGCTTAGTGGGGGGGACTCAAGAGACCCAGTACTTC
TRBV2,NA,17,NA,TRBJ2-2,CASSERQGWTNTGELFF,TGTGCCAGCAGTGAACGTCAGGGGTGGACGAACACCGGGGAGCTGTTTTTT
TRBV11-2,NA,15,NA,TRBJ1-1,CASSFPRGMNTEAFF,TGTGCCAGCAGCTTCCCCAGGGGTATGAACACTGAAGCTTTCTTT
TRBV6-5,NA,16,TRBD2,TRBJ2-2,CASSWGLAGETGELFF,TGTGCCAGCAGTTGGGGACTAGCGGGAGAGACCGGGGAGCTGTTTTTT
TRBV4-3,NA,14,TRBD1,TRBJ1-6,CASSPTGGNSPLHF,TGCGCCAGCAGCCCGACAGGGGGGAATTCACCCCTCCACTTT
TRBV12-5,NA,16,TRBD1,TRBJ1-1,CASGPGQGGTNTEAFF,TGTGCTAGTGGTCCAGGACAGGGGGGCACTAACACTGAAGCTTTCTTT
TRBV7-2,NA,19,TRBD1,TRBJ2-4,CASSSPGWGTALAKNIQYF,TGTGCCAGCAGCTCACCAGGGTGGGGGACAGCGCTAGCCAAAAACATTCAGTACTTC
TRBV27,NA,15,TRBD1,TRBJ2-7,CASSRDSRHGYEQYF,TGTGCCAGCAGTCGGGACAGTCGGCACGGCTACGAGCAGTACTTC
TRBV30,NA,13,NA,TRBJ1-5,CAWSQMGNQPQHF,TGTGCCTGGAGTCAGATGGGCAATCAGCCCCAGCATTTT
TRBV4-1,few,18,NA,TRBJ1-3,CASSQGGRGRGTGNTIYF,TGCGCCAGCAGCCAGGGCGGCAGGGGAAGAGGGACTGGAAACACCATATATTTT
TRBV2,NA,18,TRBD1,TRBJ2-2,CASSELGVGDRVSGELFF,TGTGCCAGCAGTGAATTGGGTGTCGGGGACAGGGTGTCCGGGGAGCTGTTTTTT
TRBV9,NA,14,TRBD2,TRBJ2-1,CASSLSGRKGEQFF,TGTGCCAGCAGCCTCAGCGGGAGGAAAGGTGAGCAGTTCTTC
TRBV5-1,few,13,NA,TRBJ2-7,CASSLVEGYEQYF,TGCGCCAGCAGCTTGGTGGAGGGCTACGAGCAGTACTTC
TRBV5-4,NA,15,NA,TRBJ1-2,CASSLDSGGTNGYTF,TGTGCCAGCAGCTTGGACAGCGGGGGGACTAACGGCTACACCTTC
TRBV12-1,NA,16,NA,TRBJ2-1,CASSPTSSGSYNEQFF,TGTGCCAGCAGCCCTACTTCTAGCGGGAGTTACAATGAGCAGTTCTTC
TRBV11-1,NA,15,NA,TRBJ2-1,CASSLEGFSYNEQFF,TGTGCCAGCAGCTTAGAGGGGTTCTCCTACAATGAGCAGTTCTTC
TRBV4-1,NA,15,NA,TRBJ1-4,CASSQRSGFNEKLFF,TGCGCCAGCAGCCAAAGATCAGGGTTTAATGAAAAACTGTTTTTT